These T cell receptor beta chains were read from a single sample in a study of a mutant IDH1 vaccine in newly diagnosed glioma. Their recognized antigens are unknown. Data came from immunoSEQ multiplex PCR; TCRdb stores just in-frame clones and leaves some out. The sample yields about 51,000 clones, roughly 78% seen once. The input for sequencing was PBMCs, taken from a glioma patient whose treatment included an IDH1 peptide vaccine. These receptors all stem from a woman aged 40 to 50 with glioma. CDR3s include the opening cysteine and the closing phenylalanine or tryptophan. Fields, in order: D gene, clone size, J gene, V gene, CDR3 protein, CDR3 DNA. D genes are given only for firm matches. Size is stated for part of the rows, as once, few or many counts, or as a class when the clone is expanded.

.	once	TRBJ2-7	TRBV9	CASSLGGGNEQYF	TGTGCCAGCTCCCTGGGGGGTGGCAACGAGCAGTACTTC
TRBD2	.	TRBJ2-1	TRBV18	CASSPGLAGGNEQFF	TGTGCCAGCTCCCCGGGACTAGCGGGGGGCAATGAGCAGTTCTTC
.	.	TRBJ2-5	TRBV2	CASTPGAVAETQYF	TGTGCCAGCACTCCAGGGGCGGTGGCTGAGACCCAGTACTTC
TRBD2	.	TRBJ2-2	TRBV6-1	CASSEAGTSGGAAGELFF	TGTGCCAGCAGTGAAGCGGGGACTAGCGGGGGGGCGGCCGGGGAGCTGTTTTTT
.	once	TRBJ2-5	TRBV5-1	CASSLLGVGETQYF	TGCGCCAGCAGCTTACTTGGGGTGGGGGAGACCCAGTACTTC
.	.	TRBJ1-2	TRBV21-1	CASSKAAGQTLDPVDGYTF	TGTGCCAGCAGCAAAGCGGCCGGACAGACTTTGGACCCGGTGGATGGCTACACCTTC
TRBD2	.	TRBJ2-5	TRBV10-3	CAISESLAGFQKPETQYF	TGTGCCATCAGTGAGTCGTTAGCGGGGTTCCAAAAACCAGAGACCCAGTACTTC
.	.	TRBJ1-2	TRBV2	CASKKGGYGYTF	TGTGCCAGCAAAAAAGGAGGGTATGGCTACACCTTC
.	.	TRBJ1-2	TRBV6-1	CASNSPDYGYTF	TGTGCCAGCAACTCCCCAGACTATGGCTACACCTTC
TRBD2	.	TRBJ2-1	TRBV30	CAWSVQLGTSGFF	TGTGCCTGGAGTGTACAGTTGGGGACTAGCGGGTTCTTC